These 20 T cell receptor beta chains originate from one sample sequenced in a study of CD8 T cells in Susac syndrome. Reverse transcription used about 0.45 to 1 ug RNA and random hexamers. TCRdb called the immunoSEQ multiplex PCR reads again in MiXCR, with one record for every CDR3 protein. The sample holds a few hundred thousand distinct CDR3 sequences; approximately 90% are singletons and the top ten take roughly 0.13%. Sample: CD8+ T cells from PBMCs. The receptors stem from a human donor with multiple sclerosis.

The chain couples TRBV11-2 to TRBJ2-5, with 8 positions matching TRBD2. The germline gives CDR1 SGHAT, CDR2 FQNNGV. This CDR3 contains 15 residues. J gave up 5 bases and V 0 bases, and 5 bases lay outside the gene matches. CDR3 bases: TGTGCCAGCAGCTTAGAATCTAGCGGGTCTGAGACCCAGTACTTC. Residues: CASSLESSGSETQYF.

This chain uses TRBV7-9 with TRBJ1-1, with D unresolved. The V end was cut by 6 bases, the J end by 0 bases, with 17 bases between. CDR3 size: 16 residues. Germline V gene data show CDR1 as SEHNR and CDR2 as FQNEAQ (reference sequence). CDR3 residues: CASSLRLGILNTEAFF. The CDR3 DNA reads TGTGCCAGCAGTCTAAGACTTGGAATCTTGAACACTGAAGCTTTCTTT.

The chain carries TRBV12-3 or TRBV12-4 and TRBJ2-7; weak D call: TRBD2 (6 bases). With 6 bases removed from V and 3 bases from J, the gap between germline ends came to 18 bases. The CDR3 contains 15 residues. CDR3 residues: CASSPGPGLSYEQYF. The CDR3 DNA reads as TGTGCCAGCAGCCCGGGCCCGGGACTCAGCTACGAGCAGTACTTC.

This clonotype has just one count. The chain recombines TRBV24-1 with TRBJ2-7, with 9 bases matching TRBD1. The CDR3 consists of 17 residues. V shed 8 bases and J 0 bases; nucleotides not matched to a gene: 13. The germline V gene has CDR1 KGHDR and CDR2 SFDVKD. Written as DNA, the CDR3 is TGTGCCACCACTTTAGAGGGACAGGACAGGGGCTCCTACGAGCAGTACTTC. It translates to CATTLEGQDRGSYEQYF.

This chain joins TRBV9 and TRBJ2-7, with D possibly TRBD2 on 7 matching bases. Germline CDR1 is SGDLS and CDR2 is YYNGEE. With 4 bases removed from V and 5 bases from J, the gap between germline ends came to 19 bases. The CDR3 sequence is 15 residues long. The CDR3 protein is CASSLGEGGFDEQYF. DNA of the CDR3: TGTGCCAGCAGCCTAGGCGAGGGGGGGTTCGACGAGCAGTACTTC.

This rearrangement joins TRBV15 to TRBJ2-3; 8 positions match TRBD1. Germline CDR1 and CDR2: LNHNV and YYDKDF (reference sequence). J was trimmed by 11 bases and V by 2 bases; bases with no gene match: 9. The CDR3 is made up of 14 amino acids. CDR3: CATSRRPGTGQQYF. The DNA for the CDR3 is TGTGCCACCAGCAGAAGACCTGGGACAGGCCAGCAGTATTTT.

V gene TRBV27 combines with J gene TRBJ2-1, with TRBD2 identical over 7 bases. J gave up 8 bases and V 2 bases, and 6 bases lay outside the gene matches. CDR1 MNHEY and CDR2 SMNVEV come from the germline V gene (reference sequence). The CDR3 sequence is 14 residues long. The CDR3 nucleotides are TGTGCCAGCAGTTTAAATCTGGGGGGGTATGAGCAGTTCTTC. Amino acid sequence: CASSLNLGGYEQFF.

This chain uses TRBV24-1 with TRBJ2-2; a weak D match, TRBD2 (6 bases). Per germline, CDR1 KGHDR and CDR2 SFDVKD. The CDR3 length is 17 residues. The V end was cut by 4 bases, the J end by 1 base, with 15 bases between. The CDR3 DNA follows: TGTGCCACCAGTGAGATGGGGTTCGGGAGGAACACCGGGGAGCTGTTTTTT. This gives the protein CATSEMGFGRNTGELFF.

The CDR3 sequence: CASSLAFRPDEQFF. The CDR3, as DNA: TGTGCCAGCAGCTTAGCCTTCCGGCCCGATGAGCAGTTCTTC. The chain couples TRBV13 to TRBJ2-1; D gene uncertain. V lost 1 base and J lost 8, with 12 bases in between. The CDR3 runs to 14 residues. CDR1 PRHDT and CDR2 FYEKMQ come from the germline V gene (reference sequence).

The J gene is TRBJ2-3, the V gene TRBV13; D is possibly TRBD1 or TRBD2 (5 bases each). CDR1 is PRHDT and CDR2 is FYEKMQ in the germline V gene (reference sequence). Trimming shortened V by 4 bases and J by 5 bases, and 10 bases separated the two germline ends. CDR3 length equals 13 residues. The CDR3 loop is CASSSGRVDTQYF. For the CDR3, the DNA is TGTGCCAGCAGCTCGGGGCGGGTAGATACGCAGTATTTT.

The chain links TRBV20-1 to TRBJ2-5; TRBD2 matches at 9 bases. Germline lookup yields CDR1 DFQATT and CDR2 SNEGSKA (reference sequence). The junction had 15 bases not matched to a gene; V was cut back by 0 bases and J by 1 base. CDR3 length: 19 residues. The CDR3 sequence: CSARDLGERAGGFQETQYF. CDR3 DNA sequence: TGCAGTGCTAGAGATTTGGGGGAGCGAGCGGGAGGCTTCCAAGAGACCCAGTACTTC.

The rearrangement links TRBV15 to TRBJ2-5, with D hard to call. V dropped 0 bases and J dropped 5 bases, with 4 bases sitting between them. CDR3 length equals 12 residues. The germline V gene encodes CDR1 LNHNV and CDR2 YYDKDF (reference sequence). The CDR3, as DNA: TGTGCCACCAGCAGAGATGTGGAGACCCAGTACTTC. As protein: CATSRDVETQYF.

V and J are TRBV10-3 and TRBJ1-5, with D tentatively TRBD1 (6 bases). V dropped 10 bases and J dropped 6 bases, with 25 bases sitting between them. Germline lookup yields CDR1 ENHRY and CDR2 SYGVKD. The CDR3 consists of 16 residues. The CDR3 sequence: CATHPVLQGEPQPQHF. CDR3 nucleotide sequence: TGTGCCACCCACCCTGTGCTACAGGGAGAGCCTCAGCCCCAGCATTTT.

The chain employs TRBV6-6 and TRBJ1-1; 9 bases line up with TRBD1. V shed 4 bases and J 0 bases; nucleotides not matched to a gene: 6. Germline-derived CDR1 and CDR2 are MNHNY and SVGAGI (reference sequence). The CDR3 contains 16 residues. The CDR3 nucleotides read TGTGCCAGCAGTTTAACCACAGGGGGCTTGAACACTGAAGCTTTCTTT. It codes for CASSLTTGGLNTEAFF.

The chain links TRBV24-1 to TRBJ1-2; 7 bases are a match to TRBD1. V gave up 3 bases and J gave up 4 bases; unmatched junction bases: 4. Looked up from germline, CDR1 is KGHDR and CDR2 is SFDVKD. The CDR3 consists of 14 residues. Here the CDR3 DNA reads TGTGCCACCAGTGATGGGGGACAGCTCTATGGCTACACCTTC. Translation: CATSDGGQLYGYTF.

DNA for the CDR3: TGTGCCAGCAGCTTCGGGGATCCCGTATATGGCTACACCTTC. It encodes CASSFGDPVYGYTF. V usage is TRBV5-6 and J usage is TRBJ1-2; unclear D gene. Germline CDR1 reads SGHDT; CDR2 reads YYEEEE. Trimming removed 2 bases at V and 5 bases at J, with 13 bases between. This CDR3 region has 14 residues.

A word on this clonotype: The junction shows a germline mismatch at one end, possibly a read error. The rearrangement links TRBV19 to TRBJ1-1, with TRBD1 as a possible D gene (5 bases). CDR3 length equals 12 residues. Germline lookup yields CDR1 LNHDA and CDR2 SQIVND (reference sequence). The CDR3 reads CASSTAGKEVFF. CDR3 nucleotide sequence: TGTGCCAGTAGTACGGCAGGGAAGGAAGTTTTCTTT.

V usage is TRBV15 and J usage is TRBJ2-7, with 7 positions matching TRBD1. CDR1 LNHNV and CDR2 YYDKDF come from the germline V gene (reference sequence). This CDR3 comprises 13 residues. V dropped 6 bases and J dropped 5; count of bases not matched to a gene: 7. CDR3 DNA sequence: TGTGCCACCAGACCAGACAGGGACAACGAGCAGTACTTC. Protein: CATRPDRDNEQYF. The variable domain in full, completed from reference TRBV15 and TRBJ2-7, reads DAMVIQNPRYQVTQFGKPVTLSCSQTLNHNVMYWYQQKSSQAPKLLFHYYDKDFNNEADTPDNFQSRRPNTSFCFLDIRSPGLGDTAMYLCATRPDRDNEQYFGPGTRLTVT.

V usage is TRBV19 and J usage is TRBJ2-5, with unresolved D. V gave up 7 bases and J gave up 2 bases, with 17 bases separating them. Germline V lookup: CDR1 LNHDA, CDR2 SQIVND (reference sequence). The CDR3 is made up of 15 amino acids. The CDR3 nucleotides are TGTGCCAGTACCCCCTCGCAGGACCCGCAAGAGACCCAGTACTTC. Its translation: CASTPSQDPQETQYF.

This rearrangement joins TRBV5-6 to TRBJ1-5; D is uncertain. CDR1 and CDR2 (germline): SGHDT, YYEEEE. This CDR3 contains 12 residues. Trimming took 5 bases from V and 4 from J, leaving 7 bases between them. CDR3 in amino acids: CASRYGNQPQHF. The CDR3 coding sequence is TGTGCCAGCAGATACGGGAATCAGCCCCAGCATTTT.